The 21 T cell receptor beta chains given below trace back to one sample, sequenced in a study of T cell responses to AZD1222 COVID-19 vaccine. Profiling relied on immunoSEQ multiplex PCR, and the TCRdb table lists in-frame clones only, not all of them. The sample lists about 190,000 clones; 92% were seen once. Material: peripheral blood, obtained on day 0 of AZD1222 vaccination. These receptors all stem from an adult in good health.

This clone has more than one count but fewer than ten. This chain links TRBV2 with TRBJ1-5; D gene ambiguous. The CDR3 spans 12 residues. CDR1 and CDR2 from the germline V gene are SNHLY and FYNNEI. Trimming removed 3 bases from V and 6 bases from J, with 6 bases in between. The DNA of the CDR3 is TGTGCCAGCAGTGAGGGCGCTCAGCCCCAGCATTTT. Encoded protein: CASSEGAQPQHF.

The CDR3 spells CAISRRGGVQSTDTQYF. As DNA, the CDR3 is TGTGCCATTAGCCGGCGAGGGGGGGTCCAGAGCACAGATACGCAGTATTTT. The chain carries TRBV7-9 and TRBJ2-3; a weak D match, TRBD2 (7 bases). Per the germline V gene, CDR1 is SEHNR and CDR2 is FQNEAQ (reference sequence). The CDR3 consists of 17 residues. The V and J ends lost 10 bases and 0 bases respectively, with 23 bases between them.

This chain links TRBV7-9 with TRBJ1-6; 11 nucleotides agree with TRBD1. The CDR3 has 15 residues. With V trimmed by 5 bases and J by 7 bases, 4 bases remained unmatched. Germline V gives CDR1 SEHNR, CDR2 FQNEAQ (reference sequence). CDR3: CASSPRDRGNSPLHF. The CDR3 DNA follows: TGTGCCAGCAGCCCCCGGGACAGGGGGAATTCACCCCTCCACTTT.

The rearrangement links TRBV11-2 to TRBJ1-3; a weak D match, TRBD1 (5 bases). The CDR3 consists of 14 residues. V lost 3 bases to trimming and J lost 4 bases, with 10 bases between them. The germline gives CDR1 SGHAT, CDR2 FQNNGV. CDR3 protein: CASSLTGLGNTIYF. The CDR3 nucleotides are TGTGCCAGCAGCTTGACGGGGCTCGGAAACACCATATATTTT.

The chain recombines TRBV28 with TRBJ1-6; perhaps TRBD1 as D (5 bases). Germline V lookup: CDR1 MDHEN, CDR2 SYDVKM. Between the trimmed V and J ends, which lost 6 bases and 6 bases, there was a span of 9 bases. The CDR3 extends over 13 amino acids. This chain's CDR3 is CASSWGGNSPLHF. CDR3 nucleotide sequence: TGTGCCAGCAGCTGGGGGGGTAATTCACCCCTCCACTTT.

This clone was recorded only once. The chain joins TRBV7-3 to TRBJ2-6, with a possible D match to TRBD1 (5 bases). Trimming left V 1 base short and J 3 bases short, with 10 bases between. The CDR3 is 16 amino acids. Germline CDR1 and CDR2: SGHTA and FQGTGA. This CDR3 reads CASSLSSGFGANVLTF. The CDR3, as DNA: TGTGCCAGCAGCTTAAGTTCAGGGTTTGGGGCCAACGTCCTGACTTTC.

The chain recombines TRBV30 with TRBJ2-6; unclear D gene. Deletions cut 5 bases from V and 1 base from J, with 12 bases between. The germline V gene has CDR1 GTSNPN and CDR2 SVGIG (reference sequence). The CDR3 runs 15 residues. CDR3 nucleotide sequence: TGTGCCTGGGACGAAAGGGTTTCTGGGGCCAACGTCCTGACTTTC. This sequence encodes CAWDERVSGANVLTF.

This chain links TRBV12-3 or TRBV12-4 with TRBJ1-1, with 7 bases fitting TRBD1. Trimming took 3 bases from V and 11 from J; bases not matched to a gene: 6. CDR3 length: 12 residues. The CDR3 coding sequence is TGTGCCAGCAGTTTGGGACAGCTCAGGGCTTTCTTT. This gives the protein CASSLGQLRAFF.

The chain recombines TRBV2 with TRBJ2-3, with 10 positions matching TRBD1. Germline V lookup: CDR1 SNHLY, CDR2 FYNNEI. This CDR3 is 19 amino acids long. Trimming took 4 bases from V and 0 from J; bases not matched to a gene: 13. CDR3 sequence reads: CASSARTRQGASSTDTQYF. In DNA form, the CDR3 reads TGTGCCAGCAGTGCTAGAACTCGACAGGGGGCTTCTAGCACAGATACGCAGTATTTT.

This chain connects TRBV27 to TRBJ1-1; perhaps TRBD1 as D (6 bases). Trimming took off 5 bases at V and 2 bases at J, with 15 bases between the two ends. The germline CDR1 and CDR2 sequences are MNHEY and SMNVEV (reference sequence). The CDR3 extends over 15 amino acids. This CDR3 reads CASSPGGHLNTEAFF. The CDR3 region has the DNA TGTGCCAGCAGTCCTGGGGGACACTTAAACACTGAAGCTTTCTTT.

The genes are TRBV19 and TRBJ2-5; possibly TRBD2 for D (5 bases). Trimming removed 0 bases at V and 1 base at J, with 15 bases between. The germline CDR1 and CDR2 sequences are LNHDA and SQIVND (reference sequence). The CDR3 consists of 17 residues. The CDR3 DNA follows: TGTGCCAGTAGTATAGATCGGGGTAGGGCAGCCCAAGAGACCCAGTACTTC. Amino acid sequence: CASSIDRGRAAQETQYF.

This clone was counted between two and nine times. The rearrangement uses TRBV19 and TRBJ2-2; 11 bases line up with TRBD2. The CDR3 spans 16 residues. Germline lookup yields CDR1 LNHDA and CDR2 SQIVND (reference sequence). V dropped 5 bases and J dropped 0; count of bases not matched to a gene: 2. CDR3 residues: CASSPSGGSNTGELFF. CDR3 sequence (DNA): TGTGCCAGTAGTCCTAGCGGGGGGTCGAACACCGGGGAGCTGTTTTTT. Looking up the rest from reference TRBV19 and TRBJ2-2 gives the full variable domain: DGGITQSPKYLFRKEGQNVTLSCEQNLNHDAMYWYRQDPGQGLRLIYYSQIVNDFQKGDIAEGYSVSREKKESFPLTVTSAQKNPTAFYLCASSPSGGSNTGELFFGEGSRLTVL.

This clone has just one count. The chain uses TRBV11-2 and TRBJ2-5, with D possibly TRBD1 on 7 matching bases. This CDR3 is 17 amino acids long. The germline V gene encodes CDR1 SGHAT and CDR2 FQNNGV. V was clipped by 5 bases and J by 1 base, with 20 bases between them. The chain's CDR3 is CASSTSGGGNFQETQYF. The DNA for the CDR3 is TGTGCCAGCAGCACCTCCGGAGGGGGCAACTTCCAAGAGACCCAGTACTTC.

The chain has TRBV28 and TRBJ2-7; D is uncertain. V was trimmed by 3 bases and J by 6 bases, leaving 12 bases between them. CDR3 length equals 13 residues. Germline V gene sequence: CDR1 MDHEN, CDR2 SYDVKM. CDR3 protein: CASSFALDGEQYF. CDR3 in DNA: TGTGCCAGCAGTTTTGCCCTAGACGGCGAGCAGTACTTC.

This chain links TRBV7-9 with TRBJ2-1, with 7 positions matching TRBD1. Trimming removed 5 bases from V and 1 base from J; junction bases left unmatched: 2. The CDR3 extends over 14 amino acids. Per the germline V gene, CDR1 is SEHNR and CDR2 is FQNEAQ (reference sequence). The CDR3 nucleotides are TGTGCCAGCAGCCCAGGGGGTTCCTACAATGAGCAGTTCTTC. This translates into CASSPGGSYNEQFF.

V gene TRBV7-9 combines with J gene TRBJ1-2, with unresolved D. V shed 5 bases and J shed 0 bases, with 7 bases lying between them. Germline V gene lookup returns CDR1 SEHNR and CDR2 FQNEAQ (reference sequence). This CDR3 comprises 13 residues. The CDR3 protein is CASSDGTNYGYTF. For the CDR3, the DNA is TGTGCCAGCAGCGACGGGACTAACTATGGCTACACCTTC.

This chain connects TRBV7-2 to TRBJ2-5, with 7 positions matching TRBD1. The J segment lost 2 bases and the V segment lost 5 bases, leaving 8 bases of the junction unmatched. Germline V CDR1 and CDR2: SGHTA, FQGNSA. The CDR3 is 15 amino acids. The chain's CDR3 is CASSTRQGRQETQYF. The CDR3 DNA reads as TGTGCCAGCAGCACCAGACAGGGACGGCAAGAGACCCAGTACTTC.

This sequence joins TRBV11-2 and TRBJ2-3; TRBD2 aligns across 7 bases. The CDR3 has 15 amino acids. Trimming at V came to 2 bases and at J to 4 bases, leaving 6 bases not matched to a gene. CDR1 and CDR2 (germline): SGHAT, FQNNGV. CDR3 residues: CASSLPGSGADTQYF. CDR3 DNA sequence: TGTGCCAGCAGCTTACCCGGGAGCGGGGCAGATACGCAGTATTTT.

The CDR3: CASSLSGFQETQYF. Written as DNA, the CDR3 is TGTGCCAGCAGCTTATCAGGATTTCAAGAGACCCAGTACTTC. The V and J genes are TRBV7-2 and TRBJ2-5; D uncertain. In germline, CDR1 is SGHTA, CDR2 FQGNSA. V lost 2 bases and J lost 2, with 9 bases in between. CDR3 length: 14 residues.

The chain joins TRBV9 to TRBJ1-1, with D perhaps matching TRBD1 (5 bases). The CDR3 extends over 13 amino acids. V was trimmed by 5 bases and J by 3 bases, leaving 11 bases between them. Germline V CDR1 and CDR2: SGDLS, YYNGEE. CDR3 DNA: TGTGCCAGCAGGTCAGGGTCGGACACTGAAGCTTTCTTT. Translation gives CASRSGSDTEAFF.

J is TRBJ2-2 and V is TRBV6-2 or TRBV6-3; D may be TRBD2 (7 bases). V shed 6 bases and J shed 4 bases, with 27 bases lying between them. Germline CDR1 is MNHEY and CDR2 is SVGEGT. CDR3 size: 19 residues. As DNA, the CDR3 is TGTGCCAGCAGCCCTCTGGCGGGGGCCGTCGTGAGTTTCACCGGGGAGCTGTTTTTT. Translation: CASSPLAGAVVSFTGELFF.